The 19 T cell receptor beta chains given below trace back to one sample, sequenced in a study of response to subunit inactivated influenza vaccine. TCRdb re-called the RT-PCR reads with MiXCR, one entry per CDR3 protein. The profile shows 630,000 or so distinct CDR3 sequences, roughly 14% of them singletons. This specimen consisted of PBMCs from blood, obtained 11 to 12 days after vaccination. The receptors derive from a man aged 50 to 60 who received an inactivated influenza vaccine.

This chain connects TRBV7-2 to TRBJ1-2; possibly TRBD1 for D (5 bases). V lost 5 bases to trimming and J lost 5 bases, with 18 bases between them. The CDR3 is 15 residues long. Germline-derived CDR1 and CDR2 are SGHTA and FQGNSA. The CDR3 DNA follows: TGTGCCAGCAGCGTAAACCCGGGGGGTCGGTATGGCTACACCTTC. Protein sequence: CASSVNPGGRYGYTF.

J is TRBJ2-7 and V is TRBV20-1; D is unclear. V was cut by 5 bases and J by 2 bases, with 16 bases left in between. CDR3 length equals 14 residues. The germline gives CDR1 DFQATT, CDR2 SNEGSKA (reference sequence). The CDR3 protein is CSARDLLLTYEQYF. CDR3 nucleotide sequence: TGCAGTGCTCGTGACCTACTATTAACCTACGAGCAGTACTTC.

This clonotype was detected only a few times. One end of the junction does not line up with germline, which may come from a read error. CDR3 in amino acids: CASSKELAKPNEKLFF. Written as DNA, the CDR3 is TGTGCCAGCAGCAAAGAGTTGGCAAAACCGAATGAAAAACTGTTTTTT. The chain uses TRBV4-2 and TRBJ1-4; no reliable D call. This CDR3 contains 16 residues. Germline V gene sequence: CDR1 LGHNA, CDR2 YNFKEQ.

This clonotype occurred many times. The chain is built from TRBV4-2 and TRBJ2-1; D perhaps matches TRBD2 (7 bases). Germline CDR1 reads LGHNA; CDR2 reads YNFKEQ. This CDR3 is 17 amino acids long. V lost 0 bases, J lost 5 bases, and 17 bases lay in between. CDR3 DNA: TGTGCCAGCAGCCAAGAATTCGGCGGGGGCCCCCACAATGAGCAGTTCTTC. It codes for CASSQEFGGGPHNEQFF.

The rearrangement uses TRBV28 and TRBJ1-2; 9 bases are shared with TRBD1. In germline, CDR1 is MDHEN, CDR2 SYDVKM. The junction had 2 bases not matched to a gene; V was cut back by 6 bases and J by 3 bases. This CDR3 is built from 13 residues. This CDR3 reads CASRWTGDYGYTF. The CDR3 DNA follows: TGTGCCAGCAGATGGACAGGGGACTATGGCTACACCTTC.

There are a few counts of this clonotype. The rearrangement joins TRBV15 to TRBJ1-5; D gene ambiguous. The V and J ends lost 5 bases and 5 bases respectively, with 10 bases between them. The CDR3 extends over 13 amino acids. In germline, CDR1 is LNHNV, CDR2 YYDKDF (reference sequence). CDR3 in DNA: TGTGCCACCAGCCTAACATACGATCAGCCCCAGCATTTT. Protein sequence: CATSLTYDQPQHF.

This clonotype has more than one count but fewer than ten. The chain joins TRBV4-2 to TRBJ2-5; the D gene is possibly TRBD2 (5 bases). CDR1 and CDR2 from the germline V gene are LGHNA and YNFKEQ. V lost 0 bases and J lost 5, with 13 bases in between. The CDR3 sequence is 15 residues long. CDR3 nucleotides: TGTGCCAGCAGCCAAGATACGGAGGCGGTGGAGACCCAGTACTTC. Translation gives CASSQDTEAVETQYF.

The chain links TRBV6-1 to TRBJ1-1; TRBD1 aligns across 8 bases. Losses at the gene ends were 6 bases for V and 3 bases for J; bases not matched to a gene: 3. Germline-derived CDR1 and CDR2 are MNHNS and SASEGT. The length of the CDR3 is 13 residues. The CDR3 is CASRSTGDTEAFF. The CDR3, as DNA: TGTGCCAGCAGGTCGACAGGGGACACTGAAGCTTTCTTT.

The sample holds a few counts of this clonotype. This chain connects TRBV6-5 to TRBJ1-2; no clear D. CDR1 MNHEY and CDR2 SVGAGI come from the germline V gene. This CDR3 region has 14 residues. Trimming took 2 bases from V and 5 from J, leaving 12 bases between them. In DNA, the CDR3 is TGTGCCAGCAGTTACGGTTGGGGAGATTATGGCTACACCTTC. It codes for CASSYGWGDYGYTF.

This clonotype was counted ten times or more. The CDR3 reads CASSPDRVYGYTF. The CDR3 region has the DNA TGTGCCAGCAGCCCGGACAGGGTTTATGGCTACACCTTC. The rearrangement links TRBV12-3 or TRBV12-4 to TRBJ1-2, with 8 bases fitting TRBD1. V trimming: 6 bases; J trimming: 5 bases; junction bases outside the gene matches: 5. The CDR3 spans 13 residues.

This clonotype has a handful of counts. The chain recombines TRBV6-2 or TRBV6-3 with TRBJ2-7, with 8 positions matching TRBD1. This CDR3 has 15 residues. Germline V gene lookup returns CDR1 MNHEY and CDR2 SVGEGT. With 5 bases clipped from V and 0 bases from J, the junction kept 6 bases outside the gene matches. The CDR3 DNA reads as TGTGCCAGCAGTGGACAGGGCTCGAGCTCCTACGAGCAGTACTTC. This encodes CASSGQGSSSYEQYF.

The chain couples TRBV6-2 or TRBV6-3 to TRBJ1-3, with D possibly TRBD1 on 6 matching bases. Germline CDR1 MNHEY, CDR2 SVGEGT. The CDR3 loop spans 14 amino acids. V was cut by 7 bases and J by 2 bases, with 12 bases left in between. The CDR3 nucleotides are TGTGCCAGCATCCGGACAGCCACTGGAAACACCATATATTTT. This encodes CASIRTATGNTIYF.

This clonotype was counted only a few times. The V call is TRBV10-3, the J call TRBJ2-1, with TRBD2 matching over 12 bases. This CDR3 contains 14 residues. Germline V lookup: CDR1 ENHRY, CDR2 SYGVKD. V gave up 6 bases and J gave up 8 bases; unmatched junction bases: 5. This CDR3 is CAIRSLAGGDEQFF. CDR3 DNA sequence: TGTGCCATCAGGTCACTAGCGGGAGGTGATGAGCAGTTCTTC.

This clonotype was observed a handful of times. This chain joins TRBV18 and TRBJ1-2; possible D gene TRBD1, 6 bases. The CDR3 is 13 amino acids. The germline V and J ends were trimmed by 5 bases and 8 bases, with 15 bases remaining between them. Germline CDR1 and CDR2: KGHSH and LQKENI. DNA for the CDR3: TGTGCCAGCTCAAACACAGGGCCGGGCGGCTACACCTTC. Translated: CASSNTGPGGYTF.

This clonotype showed up just a few times. The chain carries TRBV5-6 and TRBJ2-5; perhaps TRBD2 as D (5 bases). The V end lost 0 bases, the J end lost 4 bases, and 10 bases lay between the germline ends. CDR3 length: 14 residues. The germline V gene has CDR1 SGHDT and CDR2 YYEEEE. The CDR3 protein is CASSLEPSRETQYF. The CDR3 region has the DNA TGTGCCAGCAGCTTGGAGCCTAGCCGAGAGACCCAGTACTTC.

The genes are TRBV29-1 and TRBJ2-7; D not certain. CDR3 length: 14 amino acids. Trimming left V 7 bases short and J 5 bases short, with 21 bases between. Germline CDR1 SQVTM, CDR2 ANQGSEA. The CDR3 bases are TGCAGCGCCCGTGATAGGTTTGGGATCAACGAGCAGTACTTC. It specifies CSARDRFGINEQYF.

As concerns this clonotype: It is likely a read error, because the conserved phenylalanine at the end of the CDR3 is missing. The V gene is TRBV6-1, the J gene TRBJ1-1; 8 nucleotides align to TRBD1. Looked up from germline, CDR1 is MNHNS and CDR2 is SASEGT. J was trimmed by 5 bases and V by 5 bases; bases with no gene match: 10. The CDR3 has 15 amino acids. The CDR3 bases are TGTGCCAGCAGTAAGGACAGGGTATCGTGGACTGAAGCTTTCTTG. Its protein is CASSKDRVSWTEAFL.

This clonotype has just a few counts. CDR3 protein: CASRRGGAGEQFF. The CDR3 DNA is TGTGCCAGCAGACGCGGGGGGGCAGGTGAGCAGTTCTTC. The V and J genes are TRBV28 and TRBJ2-1, with 9 nucleotides matching TRBD2. Germline V gives CDR1 MDHEN, CDR2 SYDVKM. J was trimmed by 9 bases and V by 6 bases; bases with no gene match: 6. The CDR3 has 13 amino acids. Full variable domain (rest looked up from reference TRBV28 and TRBJ2-1): DVKVTQSSRYLVKRTGEKVFLECVQDMDHENMFWYRQDPGLGLRLIYFSYDVKMKEKGDIPEGYSVSREKKERFSLILESASTNQTSMYLCASRRGGAGEQFFGPGTRLTVL.

This chain connects TRBV6-1 to TRBJ2-3, with D perhaps given as TRBD1 or TRBD2 (6 bases each). Germline V gene sequence: CDR1 MNHNS, CDR2 SASEGT. The CDR3 extends over 15 amino acids. Deletions cut 6 bases from V and 5 bases from J, with 18 bases between. CDR3 nucleotides: TGTGCCAGCAGCGGTACAGGGCCAGCGGGAGATACGCAGTATTTT. It specifies CASSGTGPAGDTQYF.